These 20 T cell receptor beta chains came from one sample sequenced in a study of shared clonotypes between healthy human individuals. Clones were read by immunoSEQ multiplex PCR, and TCRdb kept only the in-frame ones, dropping some. The table lists roughly 1,100,000 clones, around four fifths of them singletons. The specimen was memory CD4+ T cells sorted from blood. The subset: CD45RA-negative fraction. The receptor set was obtained from a man between 18 and 29 years old in good health.

The V call is TRBV2, the J call TRBJ2-3, with 9 bases that match TRBD2. J gave up 9 bases and V 1 base, and 2 bases lay outside the gene matches. This CDR3 spans 13 amino acids. Germline values: CDR1 SNHLY, CDR2 FYNNEI. Here the CDR3 reads CASSEVLAGTQYF. The CDR3 coding sequence is TGTGCCAGCAGTGAAGTTCTAGCGGGAACGCAGTATTTT.

The chain joins TRBV7-8 to TRBJ2-7, with a possible D match to TRBD2 (6 bases). The V gene's germline CDR1 is SGHVS and CDR2 FQNEAQ. CDR3 length: 15 residues. The V end lost 3 bases, the J end lost 0 bases, and 12 bases lay between the germline ends. CDR3 sequence: CASSFRGSSSYEQYF. CDR3 DNA sequence: TGTGCCAGCAGCTTTCGGGGGAGCAGCTCCTACGAGCAGTACTTC.

The sample holds one count of this clone. The chain employs TRBV5-4 and TRBJ1-1; D gene unclear. V lost 0 bases and J lost 3, with 9 bases in between. Germline V gives CDR1 SGHNT, CDR2 YYREEE (reference sequence). The CDR3 spans 14 residues. This CDR3 reads CASSLAGSDTEAFF. In DNA form, the CDR3 reads TGTGCCAGCAGCTTGGCCGGGAGTGACACTGAAGCTTTCTTT.

Notes on this clone: Other DNA variants within this sample encode the same CDR3. V gene TRBV7-9 combines with J gene TRBJ2-5; TRBD2 aligns across 7 bases. V was clipped by 0 bases and J by 4 bases; unmatched bases: 2. The germline V gene encodes CDR1 SEHNR and CDR2 FQNEAQ (reference sequence). CDR3 size: 14 residues. CDR3 DNA: TGTGCCAGCAGCTTAGCGGGAGGGCCAGAGACCCAGTACTTC. Translation gives CASSLAGGPETQYF.

This clone showed up just a few times. This sequence joins TRBV6-4 and TRBJ2-7; D is possibly TRBD1 (5 bases). The CDR3 runs 13 residues. Germline assignment: CDR1 MRHNA and CDR2 SNTAGT. V was shortened by 6 bases and J by 3 bases, with 12 bases between the two germline ends. CDR3 nucleotide sequence: TGTGCCAGCAGAGGCCAAGGGGACTACGAGCAGTACTTC. This codes for CASRGQGDYEQYF.

This clone was seen just once. The chain couples TRBV4-3 to TRBJ2-7, with D tentatively TRBD2 (6 bases). The CDR3 loop spans 16 amino acids. Deletions cut 0 bases from V and 4 bases from J, with 16 bases between. Germline lookup yields CDR1 LGHNA and CDR2 YSLEER. The CDR3 sequence: CASSQDTGEAGYEQYF. CDR3 DNA sequence: TGCGCCAGCAGCCAAGATACGGGGGAGGCCGGTTACGAGCAGTACTTC.

The table lists this clone with a count of one. The V gene is TRBV10-3, the J gene TRBJ2-7; 8 bases line up with TRBD2. The germline V gene encodes CDR1 ENHRY and CDR2 SYGVKD. With V trimmed by 7 bases and J by 1 base, 3 bases remained unmatched. This CDR3 region has 13 residues. CDR3 region: CAIKASGSYEQYF. The CDR3 region has the DNA TGTGCCATCAAGGCTAGCGGGTCCTACGAGCAGTACTTC.

This clone was counted a few times. The genes are TRBV30 and TRBJ1-1; D unresolved. The germline V gene encodes CDR1 GTSNPN and CDR2 SVGIG (reference sequence). The CDR3 has 15 amino acids. Trimming removed 3 bases from V and 0 bases from J, with 14 bases in between. CDR3 nucleotide sequence: TGTGCCTGGAGGAAAAGGAGACCTTTGAACACTGAAGCTTTCTTT. Translating it yields CAWRKRRPLNTEAFF.

The chain joins TRBV18 to TRBJ2-3, with D hard to call. The CDR3 extends over 13 amino acids. Trimming left V 0 bases short and J 5 bases short, with 6 bases between. Germline V CDR1 and CDR2: KGHSH, LQKENI. CDR3 nucleotides: TGTGCCAGCTCACCACCGGGATTAGATACGCAGTATTTT. Protein sequence: CASSPPGLDTQYF. The full variable domain, its missing parts supplied by reference TRBV18 and TRBJ2-3, is NAGVMQNPRHLVRRRGQEARLRCSPMKGHSHVYWYRQLPEEGLKFMVYLQKENIIDESGMPKERFSAEFPKEGPSILRIQQVVRGDSAAYFCASSPPGLDTQYFGPGTRLTVL.

V and J are TRBV6-4 and TRBJ2-7, with 9 bases identical to TRBD2. The V gene end was trimmed by 0 bases and the J gene end by 0 bases; junction bases not matched to a gene: 6. The CDR3 consists of 17 residues. CDR1 is MRHNA and CDR2 is SNTAGT in the germline V gene. The CDR3 loop reads CASSDSGLAGLSYEQYF. CDR3 nucleotides: TGTGCCAGCAGTGACTCGGGTCTAGCGGGGCTCTCCTACGAGCAGTACTTC.

J is TRBJ2-1 and V is TRBV10-3, with D perhaps matching TRBD1 or TRBD2 (5 bases each). The germline V and J ends were trimmed by 5 bases and 1 base, with 12 bases remaining between them. The CDR3 is made up of 15 amino acids. Germline V gene lookup returns CDR1 ENHRY and CDR2 SYGVKD. In DNA, the CDR3 is TGTGCCATCAGTCCACAGGCGGGTTCCTACAATGAGCAGTTCTTC. It codes for CAISPQAGSYNEQFF.

A note on this clone: Other DNA sequences of this sample code for an identical CDR3. This chain connects TRBV18 to TRBJ2-7; 8 bases align to TRBD1. The CDR3 has 14 residues. Germline V CDR1 and CDR2: KGHSH, LQKENI. J lost 4 bases, V lost 6 bases, and 8 bases had no gene match. The DNA for the CDR3 is TGTGCCAGCTCCCGAGGGACAGGAACTTACGAGCAGTACTTC. Protein sequence: CASSRGTGTYEQYF.

This clone was seen many times. The rearrangement joins TRBV25-1 to TRBJ1-6; 7 bases align to TRBD1. CDR1 is MGHDK, CDR2 SYGVNS, per germline. V shed 3 bases, J shed 10 bases, and the junction held 6 bases outside the gene matches. This CDR3 contains 14 residues. The CDR3 DNA sequence: TGTGCCAGCAGTGAGTCGACAGGGAGGTCACCCCTCCACTTT. The encoded protein is CASSESTGRSPLHF.

This clone showed up just once. The V gene is TRBV15, the J gene TRBJ2-3; D may correspond to TRBD1 or TRBD2 (5 bases each). The V end lost 0 bases, the J end lost 2 bases, and 9 bases lay between the germline ends. Germline CDR1 reads LNHNV; CDR2 reads YYDKDF (reference sequence). The CDR3 extends over 15 amino acids. CDR3: CATSREGTYTDTQYF. CDR3 coding DNA: TGTGCCACCAGCAGAGAGGGGACCTACACAGATACGCAGTATTTT.

CDR3 region: CASSEYGTGWRDEQFF. In nucleotides, the CDR3 is TGTGCCAGCAGTGAATATGGGACAGGATGGCGCGATGAGCAGTTCTTC. The J gene is TRBJ2-1, the V gene TRBV25-1; TRBD1 matches at 8 bases. This CDR3 spans 16 amino acids. Trimming removed 0 bases from V and 8 bases from J; junction bases left unmatched: 9. Germline V CDR1 and CDR2: MGHDK, SYGVNS.

The rearrangement links TRBV5-1 to TRBJ2-2; 7 nucleotides line up with TRBD1. The CDR3 has 15 amino acids. J lost 5 bases, V lost 1 base, and 5 bases had no gene match. CDR1 and CDR2 from the germline V gene are SGHRS and YFSETQ. CDR3 region: CASSLQGGMTGELFF. The CDR3 DNA is TGCGCCAGCAGCTTGCAAGGGGGCATGACCGGGGAGCTGTTTTTT.

The chain links TRBV11-3 to TRBJ2-1; D is undetermined. CDR1 is SGHNT, CDR2 YENEEA, per germline. V lost 6 bases to trimming and J lost 10 bases, with 7 bases between them. CDR3 length: 10 amino acids. Here the CDR3 DNA reads TGTGCCAGCAGAACGGAGGAGCAGTTCTTC. Protein product: CASRTEEQFF.

The J gene is TRBJ1-4, the V gene TRBV30; TRBD1 agrees at 8 bases. The germline V gene has CDR1 GTSNPN and CDR2 SVGIG (reference sequence). Trimming at V came to 1 base and at J to 5 bases, leaving 21 bases not matched to a gene. CDR3 size: 20 residues. The CDR3 DNA reads as TGTGCCTGGAGTGGAGGCCGGGCAGGGGGCGGAAAAGGACCAAATGAAAAACTGTTTTTT. Amino acid sequence: CAWSGGRAGGGKGPNEKLFF.

The chain carries TRBV5-1 and TRBJ2-3; 8 nucleotides line up with TRBD1. J lost 4 bases, V lost 9 bases, and 10 bases had no gene match. The CDR3 extends over 14 amino acids. Germline loops: CDR1 SGHRS, CDR2 YFSETQ. The CDR3 region has the DNA TGCGCCACCAAACCAGGGGGCGGACCAGATACGCAGTATTTT. Amino acids: CATKPGGGPDTQYF. Combining the CDR3 with reference TRBV5-1 and TRBJ2-3 gives the whole variable domain KAGVTQTPRYLIKTRGQQVTLSCSPISGHRSVSWYQQTPGQGLQFLFEYFSETQRNKGNFPGRFSGRQFSNSRSEMNVSTLELGDSALYLCATKPGGGPDTQYFGPGTRLTVL.

The V and J genes are TRBV6-6 and TRBJ1-5, with TRBD1 as a possible D gene (5 bases). This CDR3 region has 15 residues. Per germline, CDR1 MNHNY and CDR2 SVGAGI (reference sequence). V was cut by 4 bases and J by 2 bases, with 12 bases left in between. The CDR3 bases are TGTGCCAGCAGTTCAGGGTGGGGAGGCAATCAGCCCCAGCATTTT. Translation gives CASSSGWGGNQPQHF.